This is a list of T cell receptor beta chains from one sample in a study of blood T cell repertoires in COVID-19. This table comes from immunoSEQ multiplex PCR, and its TCRdb copy is limited to in-frame clones, with some not included. The table records over 25,000 clones, around 80% of them present only once. The sequencing input was peripheral blood. The receptors originated from an elderly woman with acute or convalescent COVID-19. Each CDR3 is given with its conserved first and last residue. Fields, in order: CDR3 length, clone size, D gene, J gene, V gene, CDR3 protein, CDR3 DNA. The D gene is left open where the match is weak. Where a row states a size, it is once, few, many or the class of an expanded clone; other rows omit it.

12,NA,TRBD2,TRBJ2-7,TRBV29-1,CSVEGLAGEQYF,TGCAGCGTTGAAGGACTAGCGGGAGAGCAGTACTTC
17,once,TRBD1,TRBJ2-7,TRBV5-1,CASSGRDRGFSSDEQYF,TGCGCCAGCAGCGGCCGGGACAGGGGGTTTTCTAGCGACGAGCAGTACTTC
13,NA,NA,TRBJ2-7,TRBV9,CASSVAGGPEQYF,TGTGCCAGCAGCGTAGCCGGGGGGCCGGAGCAGTACTTC
15,NA,TRBD1,TRBJ1-6,TRBV6-5,CASSTLTGGISPLHF,TGTGCCAGCAGTACCCTGACAGGGGGCATTTCACCCCTCCACTTT
14,NA,NA,TRBJ1-5,TRBV19,CASFNRYSNQPQHF,TGTGCCAGTTTTAATCGGTATAGCAATCAGCCCCAGCATTTT
14,NA,TRBD2,TRBJ2-7,TRBV7-9,CASSLPLAGPGQYF,TGTGCCAGCAGCCTCCCCCTAGCGGGGCCGGGGCAGTACTTC
14,NA,NA,TRBJ1-4,TRBV19,CASRVQGSNEKLFF,TGTGCCAGTAGAGTACAGGGATCTAATGAAAAACTGTTTTTT
17,NA,TRBD2,TRBJ2-7,TRBV5-1,CASSLSLAGSSSYEQYF,TGCGCCAGCAGCTTGTCGCTAGCGGGTTCGAGCTCCTACGAGCAGTACTTC
18,NA,TRBD1,TRBJ1-5,TRBV18,CASSPTGTASYSNQPQHF,TGTGCCAGCTCACCTACCGGGACAGCATCCTATAGCAATCAGCCCCAGCATTTT
13,NA,NA,TRBJ2-2,TRBV12-5,CASARGNTGELFF,TGTGCTAGTGCACGGGGAAACACCGGGGAGCTGTTTTTT
13,NA,NA,TRBJ1-3,TRBV12-3/TRBV12-4,CASSFRHGNTIYF,TGTGCCAGCAGTTTTCGACACGGAAACACCATATATTTT
11,NA,TRBD1,TRBJ1-2,TRBV20-1,CSAGTGGGYTF,TGCAGTGCCGGGACAGGGGGCGGCTACACCTTC
15,few,NA,TRBJ1-2,TRBV28,CASRSPQGLNYGYTF,TGTGCCAGCAGATCTCCACAGGGCCTCAACTATGGCTACACCTTC
20,NA,TRBD1,TRBJ1-6,TRBV18,CASSRSAGTGSISGNSPLHF,TGTGCCAGCTCACGGAGCGCCGGGACAGGGTCAATATCGGGGAATTCACCCCTCCACTTT
14,NA,TRBD2,TRBJ2-1,TRBV18,CASSPVRLAGEQFF,TGTGCCAGCTCACCGGTTCGACTAGCGGGGGAGCAGTTCTTC
17,NA,NA,TRBJ2-6,TRBV27,CASSFGRVSSGANVLTF,TGTGCCAGCAGTTTCGGCAGGGTGAGCTCTGGGGCCAACGTCCTGACTTTC
15,few,NA,TRBJ1-1,TRBV6-4,CASRPRQLLMTEAFF,TGTGCCAGCAGACCCCGACAGTTATTGATGACTGAAGCTTTCTTT
13,NA,NA,TRBJ1-3,TRBV7-2,CASSSLGVNTIYF,TGTGCCAGCAGCTCTCTCGGGGTAAACACCATATATTTT
14,NA,NA,TRBJ2-3,TRBV5-4,CASSLGLAGDTQYF,TGTGCCAGCAGCTTAGGTCTAGCAGGAGATACGCAGTATTTT
15,NA,TRBD1,TRBJ1-3,TRBV13,CASSRTGGSGNTIYF,TGTGCCAGCAGCCGGACAGGGGGGTCTGGAAACACCATATATTTT
14,NA,NA,TRBJ2-7,TRBV7-2,CASSLTGELYEQYF,TGTGCCAGCAGCTTAACCGGTGAGCTCTACGAGCAGTACTTC
17,NA,TRBD1,TRBJ1-1,TRBV30,CAWNDRVALRMNTEAFF,TGTGCCTGGAACGACAGGGTTGCGTTACGAATGAACACTGAAGCTTTCTTT
14,NA,NA,TRBJ2-7,TRBV5-4,CASSWKQGTYEQYF,TGTGCCAGCAGCTGGAAACAGGGAACCTACGAGCAGTACTTC
15,many,NA,TRBJ1-1,TRBV9,CASSERGNQNTEAFF,TGTGCCAGCAGCGAGCGGGGCAACCAGAACACTGAAGCTTTCTTT
15,NA,NA,TRBJ1-5,TRBV2,CASSEMGGNNQPQHF,TGTGCCAGCAGTGAGATGGGGGGGAACAATCAGCCCCAGCATTTT
15,NA,TRBD1,TRBJ2-3,TRBV7-6,CASSLGGQGVDTQYF,TGTGCCAGCAGCCTTGGGGGACAGGGTGTAGATACGCAGTATTTT
15,few,NA,TRBJ2-7,TRBV7-8,CASSPGAMSAYEQYF,TGTGCCAGCAGCCCTGGGGCTATGAGTGCCTACGAGCAGTACTTC
16,NA,TRBD1,TRBJ2-2,TRBV6-5,CASSYSPGQGTGELFF,TGTGCCAGCAGTTACTCCCCGGGACAGGGCACCGGGGAGCTGTTTTTT
15,NA,TRBD1,TRBJ1-2,TRBV6-5,CASSYSRTGSYGYTF,TGTGCCAGCAGTTACTCCCGGACAGGGAGCTATGGCTACACCTTC
15,NA,TRBD1,TRBJ1-5,TRBV19,CASVRGTVSNQPQHF,TGTGCCAGTGTGAGGGGGACAGTTAGCAATCAGCCCCAGCATTTT
15,NA,NA,TRBJ2-1,TRBV25-1,CASSDARDSYNEQFF,TGTGCCAGCAGTGATGCGAGAGACTCCTACAATGAGCAGTTCTTC
17,once,NA,TRBJ1-6,TRBV21-1,CASSKVNSPSDNSPLHF,TGTGCCAGCAGCAAAGTTAACAGCCCCTCAGATAATTCACCCCTCCACTTT
13,NA,NA,TRBJ1-5,TRBV12-3/TRBV12-4,CASTREGRQPQHF,TGTGCCAGCACCCGGGAGGGCAGGCAGCCCCAGCATTTT
13,NA,NA,TRBJ2-1,TRBV7-3,CASSQRRGNEQFF,TGTGCCAGCAGCCAACGGCGAGGCAATGAGCAGTTCTTC
14,NA,NA,TRBJ1-3,TRBV7-9,CASSITGFGNTIYF,TGTGCCAGCAGCATTACAGGATTCGGAAACACCATATATTTT
15,once,NA,TRBJ2-3,TRBV7-3,CASSLRGGGTDTQYF,TGTGCCAGCAGCTTAAGGGGGGGCGGCACAGATACGCAGTATTTT
15,NA,TRBD1,TRBJ1-2,TRBV27,CASSWGTGVDGGYTF,TGTGCCAGCAGTTGGGGGACAGGGGTAGATGGTGGCTACACCTTC
13,NA,NA,TRBJ1-1,TRBV27,CASRKQKNTEAFF,TGTGCCAGCAGAAAACAGAAAAACACTGAAGCTTTCTTT
15,NA,TRBD1,TRBJ2-1,TRBV18,CASSPTGTGVNEQFF,TGTGCCAGCTCACCCACCGGTACAGGGGTCAATGAGCAGTTCTTC
15,NA,TRBD1,TRBJ1-3,TRBV5-4,CASSSGQLSGNTIYF,TGTGCCAGCAGCTCGGGACAGCTTTCTGGAAACACCATATATTTT
14,NA,NA,TRBJ1-1,TRBV4-2,CASSQADMNTEAFF,TGTGCCAGCAGCCAAGCAGATATGAACACTGAAGCTTTCTTT
14,NA,TRBD2,TRBJ2-1,TRBV6-5,CAGLAGGRTNEQFF,TGTGCCGGGTTAGCGGGGGGGCGTACTAATGAGCAGTTCTTC